This entry concerns a single T cell receptor (beta chain). The antigen remains unidentified. This sample stems from a study of T cell clonotyping in hematopoietic cell transplantation. The overall study: Recipient samples before transplant were obtained post-cytoreduction. Broader study findings: Cells were unsorted, so CD4 and CD8 contributions were not separated. Few recipient clonotypes overlapped donors; over 97% were de novo at given depth.

Measured with immunoSEQ multiplex PCR; TCRdb has only the in-frame clones, and not every one. The sample records about 38,000 clones, 85% to 95% being singletons. Time point given: recipient sample about 28 days before transplant, after cytoreduction. Germline V gene data show CDR1 as SGHDT and CDR2 as YYEEEE. Trimming pared 1 base from V and 5 bases from J, leaving 7 bases between. The CDR3 contains 13 residues. The TCR comes from a middle-aged man with chronic myeloid leukemia. Some clones in this sample may be carry-over from other donors' samples. The source was peripheral blood mononuclear cells, collected before stem cell transplant. The rearrangement links TRBV5-6 to TRBJ1-5; D is unresolved. CDR3 sequence reads: CASSLRRYQPQHF. CDR3 in DNA: TGTGCCAGCAGCTTGAGGCGCTATCAGCCCCAGCATTTT.